Presented here are 10 T cell receptor beta chains from one specimen sequenced in a study of blood T cell repertoires in COVID-19 (TCRdb year 2020). The library came from the immunoSEQ multiplex PCR assay. TCRdb holds this immuneACCESS table with in-frame rearrangements only. Some clones are missing; in checked studies, unresolved V genes explain under half, and the rest has no known cause. The sample table records some 230,000 clones; about 80% of these occur just once. The ten largest clones represent 7.4% of the sample. Input material: peripheral blood. These receptors came from a woman between 45 and 60 years old with acute or convalescent COVID-19.

The chain couples TRBV9 to TRBJ1-1; D call uncertain. Trimming removed 3 bases at V and 0 bases at J, with 6 bases between. The CDR3 contains 13 residues. Germline values: CDR1 SGDLS, CDR2 YYNGEE. CDR3 loop: CASSGAMNTEAFF. CDR3 in DNA: TGTGCCAGCAGCGGAGCGATGAACACTGAAGCTTTCTTT.

The CDR3 loop is CASSYGIAAEEQYF. CDR3 nucleotide sequence: TGCGCCAGCAGCTACGGTATTGCGGCGGAGGAGCAGTACTTC. V is TRBV5-1 and J is TRBJ2-7, with D unresolved. Between the trimmed V and J ends, which lost 3 bases and 7 bases, there was a span of 17 bases. The CDR3 extends over 14 amino acids. The germline V gene has CDR1 SGHRS and CDR2 YFSETQ.

Regarding this clone: The identical CDR3 is also encoded by other nucleotide sequences in the sample. This chain connects TRBV6-5 to TRBJ1-5; 10 nucleotides match TRBD1. J was trimmed by 6 bases and V by 6 bases; bases with no gene match: 2. Looked up from germline, CDR1 is MNHEY and CDR2 is SVGAGI. The CDR3 sequence is 13 residues long. CDR3: CASSRDRGQPQHF. The CDR3, as DNA: TGTGCCAGCAGCCGGGACAGGGGTCAGCCCCAGCATTTT.

This sequence joins TRBV19 and TRBJ2-1, with D possibly TRBD1 on 6 matching bases. The CDR3 spans 14 residues. With 4 bases removed from V and 4 bases from J, the gap between germline ends came to 11 bases. The germline CDR1 and CDR2 sequences are LNHDA and SQIVND (reference sequence). Here the CDR3 reads CASSNQGRYNEQFF. CDR3 bases: TGTGCCAGTAGTAACCAGGGGCGATACAATGAGCAGTTCTTC.

The chain couples TRBV9 to TRBJ2-6, with D perhaps matching TRBD1 (6 bases). Deletions cut 2 bases from V and 0 bases from J, with 18 bases between. Germline V gene lookup returns CDR1 SGDLS and CDR2 YYNGEE. The CDR3 runs 19 residues. CDR3 sequence: CASSVSRGQSISGANVLTF. The CDR3 nucleotides read TGTGCCAGCAGCGTTAGCCGTGGACAGAGCATCTCTGGGGCCAACGTCCTGACTTTC.

The chain couples TRBV7-8 to TRBJ2-1; 9 bases fit TRBD2. Germline V gives CDR1 SGHVS, CDR2 FQNEAQ. The CDR3 spans 17 residues. J lost 0 bases, V lost 0 bases, and 3 bases had no gene match. The CDR3 region is CASSLATSGFSYNEQFF. The CDR3 DNA sequence: TGTGCCAGCAGCTTAGCGACTAGCGGCTTCTCCTACAATGAGCAGTTCTTC.

The V and J genes are TRBV7-9 and TRBJ1-1; the D gene is possibly TRBD1 (5 bases). CDR1 and CDR2 (germline): SEHNR, FQNEAQ (reference sequence). V lost 5 bases and J 1 base, leaving 11 bases between the germline ends. This CDR3 region has 14 residues. CDR3 sequence reads: CASSRDSQNTEAFF. CDR3 sequence (DNA): TGTGCCAGCAGCCGAGACAGCCAGAACACTGAAGCTTTCTTT.

The J gene is TRBJ2-7, the V gene TRBV3-1 (or the pseudogene TRBV3-2), with 8 bases that match TRBD2. With 5 bases clipped from V and 5 bases from J, the junction kept 8 bases outside the gene matches. From germline, CDR1 is LGHDT and CDR2 YNNKEL (reference sequence). This CDR3 has 14 amino acids. CDR3 residues: CASSTRGGRNEQYF. CDR3 DNA sequence: TGTGCCAGCAGCACCCGGGGGGGCCGCAACGAGCAGTACTTC.

The V call is TRBV6-5, the J call TRBJ1-1, with a possible D match to TRBD1 (5 bases). With 0 bases removed from V and 5 bases from J, the gap between germline ends came to 13 bases. The CDR3 totals 15 residues. Germline lookup yields CDR1 MNHEY and CDR2 SVGAGI. CDR3 DNA sequence: TGTGCCAGCAGTTACTCGACTCAGGGTGGAACTGAAGCTTTCTTT. It encodes CASSYSTQGGTEAFF.

The rearrangement links TRBV28 to TRBJ2-7; the D gene is possibly TRBD2 (5 bases). The CDR3 loop spans 13 amino acids. Germline CDR1 reads MDHEN; CDR2 reads SYDVKM. The V and J ends lost 5 bases and 0 bases respectively, with 8 bases between them. The CDR3 DNA sequence: TGTGCCAGCAGTCTGGACTCCTCCTACGAGCAGTACTTC. Translation gives CASSLDSSYEQYF.